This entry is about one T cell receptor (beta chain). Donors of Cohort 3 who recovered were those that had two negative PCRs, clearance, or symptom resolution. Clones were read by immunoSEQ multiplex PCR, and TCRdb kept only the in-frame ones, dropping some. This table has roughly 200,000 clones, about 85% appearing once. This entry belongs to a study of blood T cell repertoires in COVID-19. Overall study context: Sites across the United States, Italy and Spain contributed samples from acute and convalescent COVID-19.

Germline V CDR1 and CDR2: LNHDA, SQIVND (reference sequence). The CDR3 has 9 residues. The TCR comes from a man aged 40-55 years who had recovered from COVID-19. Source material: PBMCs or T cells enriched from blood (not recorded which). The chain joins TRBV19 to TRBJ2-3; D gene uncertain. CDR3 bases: TGTGCTCTAGGAGATACGCAGTATTTT. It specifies CALGDTQYF.